The 2 T cell receptor beta chains presented below share a single source sample, sequenced in a study of cytomegalovirus exposure and HLA in healthy donors. PCR involved 60 Vbeta and 13 Jbeta primers. Sequencing was performed with immunoSEQ multiplex PCR; in TCRdb, only in-frame clones are kept and a portion is missing. The sample holds about 160,000 clones; approximately 78% are singletons and the top ten take roughly 7.7%. Sequenced material: PBMCs. The receptors were gathered from a woman aged 25-40 years in good health and CMV-seropositive.

This clone was seen a single time. V gene TRBV5-6 combines with J gene TRBJ1-1, with TRBD1 identical over 9 bases. The CDR3 has 16 amino acids. Germline-derived CDR1 and CDR2 are SGHDT and YYEEEE. Trimming took 0 bases from V and 1 from J; bases not matched to a gene: 4. The CDR3 DNA reads TGTGCCAGCAGCTTGGGACCGGGACAGGGGAACACTGAAGCTTTCTTT. Amino acid sequence: CASSLGPGQGNTEAFF.

The chain has TRBV5-1 and TRBJ1-5; 7 bases align to TRBD1. Per germline, CDR1 SGHRS and CDR2 YFSETQ. The junction had 4 bases not matched to a gene; V was cut back by 4 bases and J by 0 bases. This CDR3 has 15 residues. This chain's CDR3 is CASSRDSYSNQPQHF. In DNA, the CDR3 is TGCGCCAGCAGCCGGGACAGCTATAGCAATCAGCCCCAGCATTTT.